This TCR beta chain was identified in a study of T cell responses to AZD1222 COVID-19 vaccine. Whole-study findings and limits: At baseline, just six or seven AZD1222 recipients tested seropositive.

Worth noting for this clone: Its antigen is as yet unknown.

CDR1 and CDR2 from the germline V gene are SGHTA and FQGNSA. V was clipped by 2 bases and J by 4 bases; unmatched bases: 5. CDR3 length equals 15 residues. Assay: immunoSEQ multiplex PCR; the TCRdb copy retains only in-frame clones and omits some. The sample holds 100,000 to 150,000 clones, about nine tenths seen once. The starting material was peripheral blood, obtained on day 0 of AZD1222 vaccination. J is TRBJ2-1 and V is TRBV7-2; TRBD2 matches at 7 bases. The clonotype originates from an adult in good health. The CDR3 DNA sequence: TGTGCCAGCAGCTTATTCGGGGGGTCGTACAATGAGCAGTTCTTC. It yields the protein CASSLFGGSYNEQFF.